A single sample is the source of the 31 T cell receptor beta chains below, sequenced in a study of metastatic and nonmetastatic thyroid tumors. TCRdb re-called clones from the PCR reads using MiXCR. The table lists about 19,000 clones, roughly 25% of them singletons. Thyroid surgery was performed in patients who had received no treatment beforehand. The material sequenced was tumor tissue. The receptors stem from a female donor with papillary thyroid cancer or a benign thyroid nodule (not recorded which). Some clones in this sample may be carry-over from other donors' samples.

This clone was picked up a small number of times. Germline and junction disagree at one end, which may indicate a read error. The J gene is TRBJ2-1, the V gene TRBV6-1, with TRBD2 identical over 7 bases. Germline lookup yields CDR1 MNHNS and CDR2 SASEGT. The CDR3 is 15 residues long. CDR3 protein: CAGSEGLSGGNGQFF. CDR3 sequence (DNA): TGTGCCGGCAGTGAGGGACTATCGGGAGGTAATGGGCAGTTCTTC.

By sample fraction, this clone is medium-sized. The chain employs TRBV29-1 and TRBJ2-1; the D gene is possibly TRBD2 (5 bases). V dropped 7 bases and J dropped 0 bases, with 10 bases sitting between them. The CDR3 length is 13 residues. Germline CDR1 reads SQVTM; CDR2 reads ANQGSEA. The CDR3 region is CSGGAASYNEQFF. The CDR3 bases are TGCAGCGGTGGAGCGGCCTCCTACAATGAGCAGTTCTTC.

V usage is TRBV30 and J usage is TRBJ2-7, with TRBD2 matching over 9 bases. CDR3 length equals 16 residues. Germline trimming cut 2 bases from V and 7 bases from J; bases unmatched to any gene: 15. Germline lookup yields CDR1 GTSNPN and CDR2 SVGIG (reference sequence). For the CDR3, the DNA is TGTGCCTGGAGTCACAGGGGTGGGCTAGCGGGACGGGAGCAGTACTTC. Translated: CAWSHRGGLAGREQYF.

This clone was counted ten times or more. As DNA, the CDR3 is TGCAGCGCTAACGACAGATACTACGAGCAGTACTTC. It translates to CSANDRYYEQYF. V gene TRBV29-1 combines with J gene TRBJ2-7, with TRBD1 as a possible D gene (5 bases). The V end lost 7 bases, the J end lost 3 bases, and 13 bases lay between the germline ends. The CDR3 length is 12 residues. The germline V gene encodes CDR1 SQVTM and CDR2 ANQGSEA.

This clone has a count of ten or more. The rearrangement joins TRBV20-1 to TRBJ1-5; D possibly corresponds to TRBD1 (6 bases). This CDR3 has 18 residues. Trimming removed 1 base at V and 3 bases at J, with 22 bases between. The germline V gene encodes CDR1 DFQATT and CDR2 SNEGSKA (reference sequence). The CDR3 nucleotides read TGCAGTGCTAGAGTGGGGGGCGTCAGCGCCGTCCTCAATCAGCCCCAGCATTTT. Translation gives CSARVGGVSAVLNQPQHF.

This rearrangement joins TRBV19 to TRBJ2-2; the D gene is possibly TRBD2 (5 bases). This CDR3 contains 16 residues. CDR1 is LNHDA and CDR2 is SQIVND in the germline V gene (reference sequence). V gave up 1 base and J gave up 2 bases, with 11 bases separating them. CDR3 region: CASSIGGRVNTGELFF. The CDR3 region has the DNA TGTGCCAGTAGTATAGGTGGGAGAGTTAACACCGGGGAGCTGTTTTTT. Looking up the rest from reference TRBV19 and TRBJ2-2 gives the full variable domain: DGGITQSPKYLFRKEGQNVTLSCEQNLNHDAMYWYRQDPGQGLRLIYYSQIVNDFQKGDIAEGYSVSREKKESFPLTVTSAQKNPTAFYLCASSIGGRVNTGELFFGEGSRLTVL.

The chain carries TRBV3-1 and TRBJ1-2; no firm D call. Germline V gene sequence: CDR1 LGHDT, CDR2 YNNKEL (reference sequence). Trimming cost V 3 bases and J 5 bases, with 13 bases left between them. CDR3 length equals 14 residues. The CDR3, as DNA: TGTGCCAGCAGCCACGGTAGTACCGAGTATGGCTACACCTTC. This encodes CASSHGSTEYGYTF.

Many counts were recorded for this clone. The CDR3 protein is CATSDPGGIGGYTF. Written as DNA, the CDR3 is TGTGCCACCAGTGATCCCGGGGGAATTGGAGGCTACACCTTC. The gene calls are TRBV24-1 and TRBJ1-2, with D perhaps TRBD1 (5 bases). Germline V gene sequence: CDR1 KGHDR, CDR2 SFDVKD. Trimming cost V 3 bases and J 8 bases, with 15 bases left between them. CDR3 length: 14 residues.

This chain uses TRBV30 with TRBJ2-3, with 9 bases matching TRBD1. Germline V lookup: CDR1 GTSNPN, CDR2 SVGIG (reference sequence). The V and J ends lost 6 bases and 4 bases, in that order; junction bases with no gene match: 8. CDR3 length: 14 residues. In DNA form, the CDR3 reads TGTGCCTGCCTTGACAGGGGGTGGGCAGATACGCAGTATTTT. Residues: CACLDRGWADTQYF.

As regards this clone: Mismatch with germline at one junction end may stem from a read error. The J gene is TRBJ1-5, the V gene TRBV19; D possibly corresponds to TRBD1 (6 bases). The CDR3 loop spans 13 amino acids. Per germline, CDR1 LNHDA and CDR2 SQIVND (reference sequence). The CDR3, as DNA: TGCGCCAGTAGTATAGAGGGGGTTCAGCCCCAGCATTTT. As protein: CASSIEGVQPQHF.

This clone was observed a few times. The CDR3 reads CASINSGSPSYEQYF. The CDR3 DNA reads TGTGCCAGCATTAACTCAGGGAGTCCCTCCTACGAGCAGTACTTC. The V call is TRBV28, the J call TRBJ2-7; D is tentatively TRBD1 or TRBD2 (5 bases each). Per the germline V gene, CDR1 is MDHEN and CDR2 is SYDVKM. Trimming pared 7 bases from V and 0 bases from J, leaving 16 bases between. The CDR3 contains 15 residues.

As concerns this clone: An end of the junction does not agree with germline; a read error may underlie this. The rearrangement joins TRBV5-6 to TRBJ2-5, with TRBD2 matching over 11 bases. Germline CDR1 SGHDT, CDR2 YYEEEE. This CDR3 spans 18 amino acids. In nucleotides, the CDR3 is TGTGCCAGCAGATTGGGCCTTAGCGGGAGGGCCCGGGGGGAGACGCAGTACTTC. This codes for CASRLGLSGRARGETQYF.

The V call is TRBV28, the J call TRBJ2-7, with TRBD2 matching over 7 bases. The ends lost 3 bases at V and 4 bases at J; junction bases unmatched: 12. CDR1 is MDHEN and CDR2 is SYDVKM in the germline V gene. CDR3 length: 16 amino acids. DNA for the CDR3: TGTGCCAGCAGTTTCACCAGCGGGATGATCTCTTACGAGCAGTACTTC. This translates into CASSFTSGMISYEQYF.

This clone has just one count. This could be a read error, since a much larger clone is one nucleotide away. The chain has TRBV9 and TRBJ1-1, with 7 bases aligning to TRBD1. The CDR3 consists of 17 residues. Trimming cost V 4 bases and J 0 bases; bases outside gene matches: 12. Looked up from germline, CDR1 is SGDLS and CDR2 is YYNGEE. CDR3 in DNA: TGTGCCAGCAGCCCCGGGACAGTGGTCCTCATGAACACTGAAGCTTTCTTT. Translation gives CASSPGTVVLMNTEAFF. Full variable domain (remainder filled in from reference TRBV9 and TRBJ1-1): DSGVTQTPKHLITATGQRVTLRCSPRSGDLSVYWYQQSLDQGLQFLIQYYNGEERAKGNILERFSAQQFPDLHSELNLSSLELGDSALYFCASSPGTVVLMNTEAFFGQGTRLTVV.

By share, this clone ranks as medium-sized. The chain recombines TRBV28 with TRBJ2-7; maybe TRBD2 (6 bases). Per the germline V gene, CDR1 is MDHEN and CDR2 is SYDVKM. Trimming removed 6 bases from V and 7 bases from J, with 22 bases in between. The CDR3 has 15 residues. The CDR3 DNA follows: TGTGCCAGCAGCCCGGGGGAGCGGATGTCTAAGGAGCAGTACTTC. This translates into CASSPGERMSKEQYF.

The genes are TRBV20-1 and TRBJ2-5, with 7 bases fitting TRBD1. The J segment lost 5 bases and the V segment lost 1 base, leaving 7 bases of the junction unmatched. Germline CDR1 DFQATT, CDR2 SNEGSKA (reference sequence). The CDR3 spans 14 residues. In DNA, the CDR3 is TGCAGTGCTAGAGCGACAGGGAATCAGGAGACCCAGTACTTC. This sequence encodes CSARATGNQETQYF.

This chain uses TRBV4-2 with TRBJ1-2; TRBD1 is a possible D gene (6 bases). The CDR3 is 14 residues long. Germline CDR1 is LGHNA and CDR2 is YNFKEQ. The germline V and J ends were trimmed by 1 base and 8 bases, with 14 bases remaining between them. The CDR3 loop reads CASSQVSGGVGYTF. DNA for the CDR3: TGTGCCAGCAGCCAAGTATCCGGGGGCGTGGGCTACACCTTC.

This clone was observed once. This chain uses TRBV10-1 with TRBJ2-7; 16 nucleotides line up with TRBD2. V dropped 0 bases and J dropped 2; count of bases not matched to a gene: 13. Germline V lookup: CDR1 WNHNN, CDR2 SYGVQD (reference sequence). The CDR3 has 21 residues. This CDR3 is CASSESARAAGTSGRAYEQYF. CDR3 coding DNA: TGCGCCAGCAGTGAGTCAGCCCGGGCAGCCGGGACTAGCGGGAGGGCCTACGAGCAGTACTTC.

The V and J genes are TRBV5-1 and TRBJ2-7, with TRBD1 as a possible D gene (6 bases). The length of the CDR3 is 16 residues. CDR1 and CDR2 (germline): SGHRS, YFSETQ. V dropped 0 bases and J dropped 3 bases, with 16 bases sitting between them. Written as DNA, the CDR3 is TGCGCCAGCAGCTTGGGCACAGGGTTTGGAGTCTACGAGCAGTACTTC. Translation gives CASSLGTGFGVYEQYF.

V usage is TRBV6-2 or TRBV6-3 and J usage is TRBJ1-3, with D possibly TRBD1 on 6 matching bases. V gave up 6 bases and J gave up 2 bases, with 17 bases separating them. Germline V gives CDR1 MNHEY, CDR2 SVGEGT. This CDR3 spans 16 amino acids. CDR3 nucleotides: TGTGCCAGCAGCAAACGCCCAGGGGACGCTGGAAACACCATATATTTT. Its protein is CASSKRPGDAGNTIYF.

In DNA, the CDR3 is TGCAGTGCTTTCGGGGGGGCACCTCAAGAGCAGTTCTTC. This translates into CSAFGGAPQEQFF. The J gene is TRBJ2-1, the V gene TRBV20-1; 8 nucleotides agree with TRBD2. The V segment lost 5 bases and the J segment 10 bases; nucleotides outside the gene matches: 10. The CDR3 extends over 13 amino acids. Germline V gives CDR1 DFQATT, CDR2 SNEGSKA (reference sequence).

The chain links TRBV11-3 to TRBJ2-7; D may correspond to TRBD1 or TRBD2 (5 bases each). The CDR3 is 12 amino acids. Germline-derived CDR1 and CDR2 are SGHNT and YENEEA. Trimming stripped 5 bases from V and 10 bases from J, with 15 bases between. This chain's CDR3 is CASSDNWGRQYF. CDR3 in DNA: TGTGCCAGCAGCGATAACTGGGGGAGACAGTACTTC.

This clone showed up just a few times. J is TRBJ2-3 and V is TRBV10-2; D unresolved. Trimming left V 3 bases short and J 2 bases short, with 6 bases between. This CDR3 contains 13 residues. From germline, CDR1 is WSHSY and CDR2 SAAADI. The DNA for the CDR3 is TGCGCCAGCAGTGAACAGATCACAGATACGCAGTATTTT. Translation: CASSEQITDTQYF.

The gene calls are TRBV6-2 or TRBV6-3 and TRBJ2-7; either TRBD1 or TRBD2 may supply D (5 bases each). CDR1 and CDR2 from the germline V gene are MNHEY and SVGEGT. The CDR3 is made up of 19 amino acids. Trimming pared 2 bases from V and 5 bases from J, leaving 28 bases between. The CDR3 DNA is TGTGCCAGCAGTTACCCTGAAACGGGACCCACGCAGGTTGGCCACGAGCAGTACTTC. Residues: CASSYPETGPTQVGHEQYF.

This clone is judged medium-sized. The chain links TRBV9 to TRBJ2-1, with D perhaps matching TRBD2 (6 bases). The germline V and J ends were trimmed by 2 bases and 9 bases, with 21 bases remaining between them. Per the germline V gene, CDR1 is SGDLS and CDR2 is YYNGEE. The CDR3 contains 16 residues. The CDR3 protein is CASSVGTEGMDGEQFF. The DNA for the CDR3 is TGTGCCAGCAGCGTTGGGACTGAGGGGATGGATGGTGAGCAGTTCTTC.

The chain has TRBV6-4 and TRBJ1-5, with 7 bases lining up with TRBD1. Germline CDR1 MRHNA, CDR2 SNTAGT. CDR3 size: 12 residues. V trimming: 9 bases; J trimming: 4 bases; junction bases outside the gene matches: 3. The CDR3 DNA reads as TGTGCCAGGAGGGGGCAGAATCAGCCCCAGCATTTT. It encodes CARRGQNQPQHF.

This clone was detected only a few times. The CDR3: CASSIAGGPNTQYF. The CDR3 DNA reads as TGTGCCAGCAGTATAGCGGGAGGGCCAAATACGCAGTATTTT. The gene calls are TRBV6-1 and TRBJ2-3; 11 bases align to TRBD2. With V trimmed by 5 bases and J by 7 bases, 5 bases remained unmatched. Germline lookup yields CDR1 MNHNS and CDR2 SASEGT. This CDR3 is 14 amino acids long.

In this sample, this clone turned up many times. The chain links TRBV19 to TRBJ2-1, with 8 bases lining up with TRBD1. V shed 5 bases, J shed 9 bases, and the junction held 9 bases outside the gene matches. The CDR3 consists of 14 residues. The germline CDR1 and CDR2 sequences are LNHDA and SQIVND (reference sequence). CDR3 amino acids: CASSRRTGRIEQFF. The CDR3 DNA sequence: TGTGCCAGTAGTCGTCGGACAGGGCGAATTGAGCAGTTCTTC.

Regarding this clone: A much larger clone differs from this one at a single base, so this may be a read error. The rearrangement links TRBV9 to TRBJ2-3, with 8 positions matching TRBD1. The V gene end was trimmed by 5 bases and the J gene end by 0 bases; junction bases not matched to a gene: 5. CDR3 length: 15 amino acids. Germline loops: CDR1 SGDLS, CDR2 YYNGEE. The CDR3 nucleotides are TGTGCCAGCAGAGTCGGGACAGGTAGCACAGATACGCAGTATTTT. It translates to CASRVGTGSTDTQYF.

This clone was found a few times. This chain links TRBV6-2 or TRBV6-3 with TRBJ1-2, with a weak D call TRBD1 (5 bases). V lost 2 bases and J 3 bases, leaving 19 bases between the germline ends. There are 17 residues in the CDR3. Germline V gene lookup returns CDR1 MNHEY and CDR2 SVGEGT. In DNA, the CDR3 is TGTGCCAGCAGTTACGAGGCAGGGCGAGGGGATTACTATGGCTACACCTTC. It codes for CASSYEAGRGDYYGYTF.

Relative to its sample, this clone is medium-sized. This chain connects TRBV6-1 to TRBJ2-7; maybe TRBD1 (6 bases). Germline values: CDR1 MNHNS, CDR2 SASEGT. CDR3 size: 15 residues. The V gene lost 1 base and the J gene lost 2 bases, with 12 bases spanning the gap. The CDR3 nucleotides read TGTGCCAGCAGTGAAGGGAAGACAGGTCCCTACGAGCAGTACTTC. This sequence encodes CASSEGKTGPYEQYF.